These 17 T cell receptor beta chains were sequenced from one sample in a study of lung T cells in sarcoidosis with Löfgren's syndrome. One entry per CDR3 protein results from TCRdb running MiXCR on the reads. The sample shows about 63,000 distinct CDR3 sequences, approximately 21% of them seen only once. Source material: CD4+ T cells from PBMCs. The receptor source for this set is a human donor with sarcoidosis (Löfgren's syndrome or another form), or a control subject (not recorded which).

A remark on this clonotype: This clone may be a read error of a much larger clone one base away. This sequence joins TRBV15 and TRBJ2-1; D gene uncertain. CDR1 is LNHNV and CDR2 is YYDKDF in the germline V gene (reference sequence). This CDR3 comprises 16 residues. DNA for the CDR3: TGTGCCACCAGCGGAGACCCAACGGTGGGCTACAATGAGCAGTTCTTC. Encoded protein: CATSGDPTVGYNEQFF.

This clonotype was picked up a small number of times. Its ends do not fully match the called genes, so a read error is possible. This chain links TRBV2 with TRBJ1-4; the D is unclear. This CDR3 has 11 residues. From germline, CDR1 is SNHLY and CDR2 FYNNEI. This CDR3 reads CASTEGRTLFF. The CDR3 DNA sequence: TGTGCCAGCACTGAAGGACGGACACTGTTTTTT.

This clonotype came up many times. V gene TRBV28 combines with J gene TRBJ1-1; 9 nucleotides align to TRBD1. The J segment lost 7 bases and the V segment lost 6 bases, leaving 6 bases of the junction unmatched. CDR1 and CDR2 from the germline V gene are MDHEN and SYDVKM. This CDR3 contains 13 residues. The CDR3 protein is CASSEQGAFEAFF. In DNA, the CDR3 is TGTGCCAGCAGCGAACAGGGGGCTTTTGAAGCTTTCTTT.

V and J are TRBV3-1 and TRBJ2-7; 12 bases line up with TRBD2. The V gene's germline CDR1 is LGHDT and CDR2 YNNKEL (reference sequence). With 0 bases clipped from V and 1 base from J, the junction kept 16 bases outside the gene matches. The CDR3 covers 21 residues. The CDR3 sequence: CASSQESVLAGGNYNSYEQYF. The CDR3 DNA follows: TGTGCCAGCAGCCAAGAATCTGTACTAGCGGGAGGTAACTATAATTCCTACGAGCAGTACTTC.

This rearrangement joins TRBV4-3 to TRBJ2-4; tentatively, D is TRBD2 (5 bases). CDR3 length equals 16 residues. V shed 0 bases and J shed 0 bases, with 9 bases lying between them. In germline, CDR1 is LGHNA, CDR2 YSLEER. The CDR3 here is CASSQDYGIAKNIQYF. For the CDR3, the DNA is TGCGCCAGCAGCCAAGATTACGGGATAGCCAAAAACATTCAGTACTTC.

This clonotype was recorded many times. The J gene is TRBJ2-1, the V gene TRBV7-8; possibly TRBD2 for D (5 bases). Germline V gene lookup returns CDR1 SGHVS and CDR2 FQNEAQ. The CDR3 is 16 residues long. V gave up 2 bases and J gave up 3 bases, with 14 bases separating them. CDR3 sequence (DNA): TGTGCCAGCAGCTTATTCGAGGGCTTATTCTACAATGAGCAGTTCTTC. Translating it yields CASSLFEGLFYNEQFF.

This clonotype was seen only a few times. The rearrangement joins TRBV20-1 to TRBJ2-1, with 15 bases fitting TRBD2. The CDR3 runs 17 residues. V lost 6 bases to trimming and J lost 1 base; unmatched junction nucleotides: 7. Germline lookup yields CDR1 DFQATT and CDR2 SNEGSKA (reference sequence). CDR3 amino acids: CSARTSGGAESYNEQFF. In DNA form, the CDR3 reads TGCAGTGCCAGGACTAGCGGGGGGGCCGAGTCCTACAATGAGCAGTTCTTC.

The CDR3 DNA follows: TGTGCCAGCAGTTTAGATGGCGGACGCTTTGGGACTGAAGCTTTCTTT. This sequence encodes CASSLDGGRFGTEAFF. This chain uses TRBV12-3 or TRBV12-4 with TRBJ1-1; no firm D call. CDR3 size: 16 residues. Deletions cut 1 base from V and 5 bases from J, with 17 bases between.

This chain joins TRBV4-1 and TRBJ2-2, with 9 bases that match TRBD1. CDR1 and CDR2 (germline): MGHRA, YSYEKL. The CDR3 has 16 residues. V trimming: 3 bases; J trimming: 6 bases; junction bases outside the gene matches: 8. The CDR3 DNA is TGCGCCAGCAGCCAGGACAGGGGAACGGGACCCGGGGAGCTGTTTTTT. This sequence encodes CASSQDRGTGPGELFF.

This chain uses TRBV10-3 with TRBJ1-4, with 9 positions matching TRBD1. Germline V gene lookup returns CDR1 ENHRY and CDR2 SYGVKD. V lost 4 bases to trimming and J lost 0 bases; unmatched junction nucleotides: 3. The CDR3 contains 16 residues. The CDR3 is CAISGGTGSTNEKLFF. In DNA form, the CDR3 reads TGTGCCATCAGTGGTGGGACAGGGTCAACTAATGAAAAACTGTTTTTT.

V usage is TRBV12-3 or TRBV12-4 and J usage is TRBJ1-5; TRBD1 matches 9 bases. The CDR3 consists of 15 residues. Unmatched junction bases numbered 10, after V lost 6 bases and J lost 7 bases. The CDR3 loop reads CASSGTGSAGQPQHF. The CDR3 bases are TGTGCCAGCAGCGGGACAGGGAGCGCCGGACAGCCCCAGCATTTT.

A note on this clonotype: With a much larger clone just one base away, this may be a read error. The rearrangement joins TRBV14 to TRBJ2-5, with D unclear. The CDR3 has 14 amino acids. CDR1 SGHDN and CDR2 FVKESK come from the germline V gene. In DNA, the CDR3 is TGTGCCAGCAGCCAAAGGGCCCTGCAAGAGACCCAGCACTTC. Amino acids: CASSQRALQETQHF. Supplemented by reference TRBV14 and TRBJ2-5, the full variable domain reads EAGVTQFPSHSVIEKGQTVTLRCDPISGHDNLYWYRRVMGKEIKFLLHFVKESKQDESGMPNNRFLAERTGGTYSTLKVQPAELEDSGVYFCASSQRALQETQHFGPGTRLLVL.

This clonotype has ten or more counts. The rearrangement links TRBV20-1 to TRBJ2-5, with TRBD1 identical over 7 bases. The CDR3 sequence is 15 residues long. V lost 1 base, J lost 8 bases, and 13 bases stayed unmatched. CDR1 and CDR2 (germline): DFQATT, SNEGSKA (reference sequence). CDR3 amino acids: CSARARGTAKRTQYF. CDR3 sequence (DNA): TGCAGTGCTAGAGCCAGGGGGACAGCCAAGAGAACCCAGTACTTC.

The chain links TRBV2 to TRBJ2-7; D gene uncertain. V was shortened by 8 bases and J by 4 bases, with 18 bases between the two germline ends. Germline lookup yields CDR1 SNHLY and CDR2 FYNNEI. This CDR3 has 14 residues. DNA for the CDR3: TGTGCCAGCCGACCACTTCCAGAAATTTACGAGCAGTACTTC. This codes for CASRPLPEIYEQYF.

This clonotype came up many times. This chain uses TRBV28 with TRBJ1-1; no clear D gene. Trimming pared 1 base from V and 3 bases from J, leaving 6 bases between. Germline CDR1 is MDHEN and CDR2 is SYDVKM. The CDR3 extends over 13 amino acids. CDR3 sequence (DNA): TGTGCCAGCAGTTTATCTGCAGACACTGAAGCTTTCTTT. Translating it yields CASSLSADTEAFF. The full variable domain, its missing parts supplied by reference TRBV28 and TRBJ1-1, is DVKVTQSSRYLVKRTGEKVFLECVQDMDHENMFWYRQDPGLGLRLIYFSYDVKMKEKGDIPEGYSVSREKKERFSLILESASTNQTSMYLCASSLSADTEAFFGQGTRLTVV.

V is TRBV29-1 and J is TRBJ2-1; 9 bases agree with TRBD1. Germline lookup yields CDR1 SQVTM and CDR2 ANQGSEA. V gave up 0 bases and J gave up 6 bases; unmatched junction bases: 0. The CDR3 extends over 13 amino acids. CDR3 DNA sequence: TGCAGCGTTGAAGAGGACAGGGGCAATGAGCAGTTCTTC. Translating gives CSVEEDRGNEQFF.

The gene calls are TRBV7-9 and TRBJ2-6, with no clear D. The germline gives CDR1 SEHNR, CDR2 FQNEAQ (reference sequence). Trimming took off 2 bases at V and 2 bases at J, with 7 bases between the two ends. The CDR3 length is 15 residues. CDR3 sequence: CASSLLGAGANVLTF. The CDR3 DNA reads as TGTGCCAGCAGCTTATTAGGCGCTGGGGCCAACGTCCTGACTTTC.